Listed below are T cell receptor beta chains from one sample, sequenced in a study of beta chain features in type 1 diabetes. Repertoires were generated with immunoSEQ multiplex PCR, while TCRdb's copy carries only in-frame clones and drops some. The repertoire has hundreds of thousands of clones, about 14% of them found once; the top ten carry 0.03% to 0.045%. The specimen sequenced was naive CD4+ T cells from blood. All receptors come from a man younger than 35 with type 1 diabetes. Both conserved end residues are part of each CDR3. The order of the fields is V gene, D gene, J gene, CDR3 protein. The D gene is left open where the match is weak.

TRBV29-1	TRBD1	TRBJ1-1	CSADRGMNTEAFF
TRBV7-8	NA	TRBJ2-1	CASSLGPYNEQFF
TRBV30	TRBD1	TRBJ2-1	CAWSVGTGGNEQFF
TRBV23-1	TRBD1	TRBJ2-7	CASSQLTGSEQYF
TRBV10-3	NA	TRBJ1-5	CAISETLLSQHF
TRBV10-3	NA	TRBJ2-1	CAISESRRGNEQFF
TRBV7-9	TRBD2	TRBJ2-5	CASSLAKGSGRVQETQYF
TRBV14	NA	TRBJ2-5	CASSQAGSETQYF
TRBV19	NA	TRBJ2-7	CASTSRAPPYEQYF
TRBV30	NA	TRBJ1-5	CAWSEFHRQPQHF
TRBV2	TRBD2	TRBJ2-1	CASSDLGASGVYNEQFF
TRBV7-8	TRBD1	TRBJ2-1	CASSFKAGTEYNEQFF
TRBV6-5	NA	TRBJ2-1	CASSYGRSSYNEQFF
TRBV29-1	TRBD1	TRBJ1-3	CSVAPGQGHGNTIYF
TRBV2	NA	TRBJ2-1	CASKGGGEQFF
TRBV9	NA	TRBJ1-3	CASSGRTGSGNTIYF
TRBV5-1	NA	TRBJ2-2	CASSPGPDTGELFF
TRBV30	NA	TRBJ2-4	CAWSRQVWDSKNIQYF
TRBV18	TRBD1	TRBJ1-1	CASSALQGEAFF
TRBV2	NA	TRBJ2-7	CASSEWGTVAYEQYF
TRBV29-1	NA	TRBJ2-7	CSVVSHVYEQYF
TRBV2	NA	TRBJ1-2	CASSVLQEHRTSYGYTF
TRBV9	NA	TRBJ2-6	CASTHSGANVLTF